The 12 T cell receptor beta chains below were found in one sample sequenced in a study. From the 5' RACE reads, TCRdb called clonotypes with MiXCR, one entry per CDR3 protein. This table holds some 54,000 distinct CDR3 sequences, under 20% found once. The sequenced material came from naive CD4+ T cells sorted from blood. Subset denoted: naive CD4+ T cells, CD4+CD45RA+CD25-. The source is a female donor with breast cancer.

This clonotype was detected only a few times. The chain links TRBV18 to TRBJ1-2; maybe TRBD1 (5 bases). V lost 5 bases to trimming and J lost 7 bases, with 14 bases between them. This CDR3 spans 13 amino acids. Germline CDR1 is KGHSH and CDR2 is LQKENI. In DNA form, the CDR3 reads TGTGCCAGCTCAGCACTCGACAGTTCTGGCTACACCTTC. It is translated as CASSALDSSGYTF.

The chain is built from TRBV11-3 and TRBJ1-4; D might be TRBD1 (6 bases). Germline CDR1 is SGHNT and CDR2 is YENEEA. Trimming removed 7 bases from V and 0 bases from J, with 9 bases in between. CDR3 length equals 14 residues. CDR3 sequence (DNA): TGTGCCAGCAAACAGGGAGCAACTAATGAAAAACTGTTTTTT. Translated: CASKQGATNEKLFF.

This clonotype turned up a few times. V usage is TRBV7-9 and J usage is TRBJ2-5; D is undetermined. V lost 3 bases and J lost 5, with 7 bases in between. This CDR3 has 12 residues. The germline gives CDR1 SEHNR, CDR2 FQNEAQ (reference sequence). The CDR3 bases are TGTGCCAGCAGCTTCTCCGAGGAGACCCAGTACTTC. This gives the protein CASSFSEETQYF.

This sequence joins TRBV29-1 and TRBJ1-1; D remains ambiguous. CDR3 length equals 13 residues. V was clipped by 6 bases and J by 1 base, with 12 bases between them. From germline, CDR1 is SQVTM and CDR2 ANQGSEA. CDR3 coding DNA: TGCAGCGTCGCGGTCAAAGCGAACACTGAAGCTTTCTTT. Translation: CSVAVKANTEAFF.

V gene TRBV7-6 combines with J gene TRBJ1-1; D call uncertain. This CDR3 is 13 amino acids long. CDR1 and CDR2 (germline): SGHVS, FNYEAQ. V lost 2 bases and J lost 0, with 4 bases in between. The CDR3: CASSLQVNTEAFF. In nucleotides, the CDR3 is TGTGCCAGCAGCTTACAGGTGAACACTGAAGCTTTCTTT.

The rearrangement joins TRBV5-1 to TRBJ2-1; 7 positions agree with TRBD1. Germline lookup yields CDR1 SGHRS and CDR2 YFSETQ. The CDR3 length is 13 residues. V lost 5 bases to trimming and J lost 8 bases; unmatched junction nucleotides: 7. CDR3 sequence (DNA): TGCGCCAGCAGAAGGGACAGTAGGGATGAGCAGTTCTTC. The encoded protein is CASRRDSRDEQFF. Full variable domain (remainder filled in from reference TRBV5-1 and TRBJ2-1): KAGVTQTPRYLIKTRGQQVTLSCSPISGHRSVSWYQQTPGQGLQFLFEYFSETQRNKGNFPGRFSGRQFSNSRSEMNVSTLELGDSALYLCASRRDSRDEQFFGPGTRLTVL.

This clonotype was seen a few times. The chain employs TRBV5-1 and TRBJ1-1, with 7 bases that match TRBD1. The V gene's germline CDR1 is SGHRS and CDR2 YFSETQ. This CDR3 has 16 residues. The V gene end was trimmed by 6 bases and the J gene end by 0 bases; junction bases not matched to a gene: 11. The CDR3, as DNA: TGCGCCAGCAACCCGTCAGGGGGTAGGGTGAACACTGAAGCTTTCTTT. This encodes CASNPSGGRVNTEAFF.

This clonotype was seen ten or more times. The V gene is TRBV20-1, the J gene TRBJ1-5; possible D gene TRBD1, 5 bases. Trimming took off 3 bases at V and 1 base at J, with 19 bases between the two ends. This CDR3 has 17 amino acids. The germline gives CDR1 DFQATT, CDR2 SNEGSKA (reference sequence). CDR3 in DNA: TGCAGTGCTAGGGCGGTCAGGGCGGCCATGAGCAATCAGCCCCAGCATTTT. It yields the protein CSARAVRAAMSNQPQHF.

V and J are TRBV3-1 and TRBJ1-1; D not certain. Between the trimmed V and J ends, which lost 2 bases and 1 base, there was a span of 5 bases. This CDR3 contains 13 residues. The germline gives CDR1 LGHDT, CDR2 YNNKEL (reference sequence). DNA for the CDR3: TGTGCCAGCAGCCAACTAGCGAACACTGAAGCTTTCTTT. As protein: CASSQLANTEAFF.

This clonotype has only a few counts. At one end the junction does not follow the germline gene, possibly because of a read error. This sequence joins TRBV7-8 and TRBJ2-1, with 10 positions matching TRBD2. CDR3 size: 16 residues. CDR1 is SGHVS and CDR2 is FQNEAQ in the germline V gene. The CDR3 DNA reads TGTGCCGGCAGCTTAGAGTTTACTAGCGGGATTACTGAGCAGTTCTTC. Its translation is CAGSLEFTSGITEQFF.

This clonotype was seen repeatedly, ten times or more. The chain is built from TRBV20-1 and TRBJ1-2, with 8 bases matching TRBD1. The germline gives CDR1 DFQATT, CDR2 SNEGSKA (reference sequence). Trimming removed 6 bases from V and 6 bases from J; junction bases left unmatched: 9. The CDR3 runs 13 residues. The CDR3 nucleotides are TGCAGTGCGATCCCCCAGGGGGCGGATGGCTACACCTTC. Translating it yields CSAIPQGADGYTF.

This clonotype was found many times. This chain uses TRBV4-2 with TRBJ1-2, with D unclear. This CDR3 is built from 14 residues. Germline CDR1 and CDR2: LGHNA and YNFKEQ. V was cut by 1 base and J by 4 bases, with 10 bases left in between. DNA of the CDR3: TGTGCCAGCAGCCAAGTGGAGAGGGCCTATGGCTACACCTTC. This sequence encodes CASSQVERAYGYTF.